The 8 T cell receptor beta chains reported below all come from one sample, sequenced in a study of blood T cell repertoires in COVID-19. The data were produced by immunoSEQ multiplex PCR, yet TCRdb's version contains in-frame clones alone and is incomplete. The sample records over 150,000 clones, roughly 89% being singletons. The specimen sequenced was peripheral blood. All receptors come from a woman aged 70-85 years with COVID-19, enrolled during active disease.

This clone was detected once. V gene TRBV25-1 combines with J gene TRBJ2-5; D gene ambiguous. Looked up from germline, CDR1 is MGHDK and CDR2 is SYGVNS. Deletions cut 7 bases from V and 5 bases from J, with 8 bases between. There are 11 residues in the CDR3. The chain's CDR3 is CASTIRETQYF. DNA for the CDR3: TGTGCCAGCACAATTCGGGAGACCCAGTACTTC.

The CDR3 region has the DNA TGTGCCAGCAGTAACCAGGGGAGCGGCTACACCTTC. Its protein is CASSNQGSGYTF. This chain joins TRBV6-5 and TRBJ1-2; D possibly corresponds to TRBD1 (6 bases). V was pared by 5 bases and J by 8 bases, with 12 bases between. The CDR3 is 12 residues long. In germline, CDR1 is MNHEY, CDR2 SVGAGI.

The gene calls are TRBV27 and TRBJ2-5; D not certain. Trimming took 1 base from V and 9 from J, leaving 21 bases between them. Germline lookup yields CDR1 MNHEY and CDR2 SMNVEV (reference sequence). The CDR3 length is 16 residues. CDR3 sequence: CASSLFAEQLVRAQYF. The CDR3 DNA sequence: TGTGCCAGCAGTTTATTCGCCGAGCAGCTGGTACGGGCCCAGTACTTC.

The chain links TRBV30 to TRBJ1-1; D is possibly TRBD1 (6 bases). V lost 3 bases and J 8 bases, leaving 19 bases between the germline ends. CDR3 length: 14 amino acids. Germline CDR1 is GTSNPN and CDR2 is SVGIG (reference sequence). CDR3 nucleotide sequence: TGTGCCTGGAGCGCCAGCCCATTACAGGGAGAAGCTTTCTTT. It translates to CAWSASPLQGEAFF.

V and J are TRBV5-1 and TRBJ2-2; 7 bases are a match to TRBD2. This CDR3 spans 16 amino acids. V lost 0 bases and J lost 5; bases outside the gene matches: 7. Per germline, CDR1 SGHRS and CDR2 YFSETQ. The CDR3 protein is CASSLGSAGTTGELFF. The CDR3 DNA sequence: TGCGCCAGCAGCTTGGGATCAGCGGGGACTACCGGGGAGCTGTTTTTT.

This sequence joins TRBV5-1 and TRBJ1-3; D is unclear. This CDR3 has 15 residues. Germline lookup yields CDR1 SGHRS and CDR2 YFSETQ. V was cut by 3 bases and J by 0 bases, with 10 bases left in between. The CDR3 DNA reads as TGCGCCAGCAGCTCGGCCGGGAGCTCTGGAAACACCATATATTTT. Protein sequence: CASSSAGSSGNTIYF.

This chain connects TRBV5-1 to TRBJ2-5, with 10 bases identical to TRBD2. The CDR3 has 16 residues. The germline CDR1 and CDR2 sequences are SGHRS and YFSETQ. V shed 4 bases, J shed 1 base, and the junction held 7 bases outside the gene matches. The chain's CDR3 is CASSPSSGGFQETQYF. CDR3 nucleotide sequence: TGCGCCAGCAGCCCTTCTAGCGGGGGTTTCCAAGAGACCCAGTACTTC.

The chain is built from TRBV5-4 and TRBJ2-4; TRBD1 matches 11 bases. V was clipped by 4 bases and J by 3 bases; unmatched bases: 6. CDR1 and CDR2 from the germline V gene are SGHNT and YYREEE (reference sequence). This CDR3 is built from 16 residues. The CDR3 bases are TGTGCCAGCAGCCTAGGGACAGGGGGAAACAAAAACATTCAGTACTTC. Translated, it gives CASSLGTGGNKNIQYF.